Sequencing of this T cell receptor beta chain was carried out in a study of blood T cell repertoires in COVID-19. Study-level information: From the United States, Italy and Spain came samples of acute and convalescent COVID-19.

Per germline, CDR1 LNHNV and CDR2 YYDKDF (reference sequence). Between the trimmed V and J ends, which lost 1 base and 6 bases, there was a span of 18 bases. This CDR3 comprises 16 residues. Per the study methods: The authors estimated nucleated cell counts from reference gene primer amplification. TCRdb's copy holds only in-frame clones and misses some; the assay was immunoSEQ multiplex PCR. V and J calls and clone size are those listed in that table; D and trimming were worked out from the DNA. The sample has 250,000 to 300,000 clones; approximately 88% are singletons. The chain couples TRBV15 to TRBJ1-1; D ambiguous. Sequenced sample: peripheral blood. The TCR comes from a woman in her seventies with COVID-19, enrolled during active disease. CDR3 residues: CATSRASGYGGPEAFF. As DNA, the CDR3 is TGTGCCACCAGCAGAGCCTCGGGTTATGGAGGCCCTGAAGCTTTCTTT.